This passage covers 20 T cell receptor beta chains from one sample sequenced in a study of CD8+ T cells in alopecia areata. The sequencing template was cDNA reverse transcribed from extracted RNA. Sequencing used immunoSEQ multiplex PCR; TCRdb keeps in-frame clones, though not all of them. The table lists roughly 110,000 clones, 84% of them singletons, with over 20% in the top ten. Stated treatment: oral pan-JAK inhibitor, 5-10 mg twice daily. The source material was CD8+ T cells sorted from blood, sampled at week 24, from a patient treated with tofacitinib. The receptors derive from a human donor with alopecia areata.

This rearrangement joins TRBV14 to TRBJ2-2; D possibly corresponds to TRBD2 (6 bases). Germline CDR1 SGHDN, CDR2 FVKESK. Trimming left V 2 bases short and J 4 bases short, with 14 bases between. The CDR3 extends over 16 amino acids. DNA of the CDR3: TGTGCCAGCAGCCAAAGCCGGCGGGGACCCACCGGGGAGCTGTTTTTT. Amino acid sequence: CASSQSRRGPTGELFF. The full variable domain, rest sourced from reference TRBV14 and TRBJ2-2, is EAGVTQFPSHSVIEKGQTVTLRCDPISGHDNLYWYRRVMGKEIKFLLHFVKESKQDESGMPNNRFLAERTGGTYSTLKVQPAELEDSGVYFCASSQSRRGPTGELFFGEGSRLTVL.

V gene TRBV7-9 combines with J gene TRBJ2-3; D ambiguous. Trimming took 1 base from V and 7 from J, leaving 12 bases between them. The CDR3 runs to 14 residues. Germline CDR1 is SEHNR and CDR2 is FQNEAQ (reference sequence). In nucleotides, the CDR3 is TGTGCCAGCAGCTTAGTGCCCGGAGACTATACGCAGTATTTT. This encodes CASSLVPGDYTQYF. The variable domain in full, completed from reference TRBV7-9 and TRBJ2-3, reads DTGVSQNPRHKITKRGQNVTFRCDPISEHNRLYWYRQTLGQGPEFLTYFQNEAQLEKSRLLSDRFSAERPKGSFSTLEIQRTEQGDSAMYLCASSLVPGDYTQYFGPGTRLTVL.

V and J are TRBV29-1 and TRBJ1-2, with D maybe TRBD1 (5 bases). The V end lost 7 bases, the J end lost 3 bases, and 9 bases lay between the germline ends. Germline CDR1 is SQVTM and CDR2 is ANQGSEA. CDR3 length: 11 amino acids. DNA of the CDR3: TGCAGCGCGGACATAGACTATGGCTACACCTTC. It yields the protein CSADIDYGYTF.

This clone was observed once. The chain links TRBV7-2 to TRBJ2-3; 8 bases map to TRBD2. Germline V CDR1 and CDR2: SGHTA, FQGNSA. The ends lost 3 bases at V and 4 bases at J; junction bases unmatched: 3. CDR3 size: 14 residues. DNA for the CDR3: TGTGCCAGCAGCTTGGGACTAGTTTCAGATACGCAGTATTTT. Translated: CASSLGLVSDTQYF. Looking up the rest from reference TRBV7-2 and TRBJ2-3 gives the full variable domain: GAGVSQSPSNKVTEKGKDVELRCDPISGHTALYWYRQSLGQGLEFLIYFQGNSAPDKSGLPSDRFSAERTGGSVSTLTIQRTQQEDSAVYLCASSLGLVSDTQYFGPGTRLTVL.

Note on this clone: The sample carries other DNA sequences with the same CDR3. J is TRBJ1-5 and V is TRBV5-1; TRBD1 matches at 11 bases. Germline CDR1 and CDR2: SGHRS and YFSETQ. The V segment lost 2 bases and the J segment 5 bases; nucleotides outside the gene matches: 3. The CDR3 has 15 residues. Here the CDR3 reads CASSLGQGADQPQHF. CDR3 bases: TGCGCCAGCAGCTTAGGACAGGGGGCGGATCAGCCCCAGCATTTT.

Only a few counts were recorded for this clone. The CDR3 sequence is CAISEAHAVQYF. In DNA, the CDR3 is TGTGCCATCAGTGAGGCACATGCGGTTCAGTACTTC. This rearrangement joins TRBV10-3 to TRBJ2-4; the D is unclear. V shed 2 bases and J shed 11 bases, with 10 bases lying between them. The germline gives CDR1 ENHRY, CDR2 SYGVKD. There are 12 residues in the CDR3.

To note about this clone: The same CDR3 arises from other DNA sequences in this sample as well. The genes are TRBV29-1 and TRBJ2-2; TRBD2 agrees at 7 bases. J gave up 3 bases and V 4 bases, and 2 bases lay outside the gene matches. This CDR3 has 13 residues. CDR1 and CDR2 (germline): SQVTM, ANQGSEA. CDR3 in DNA: TGCAGCGTTGCGGCGGGGGACACCGGGGAGCTGTTTTTT. Its protein product is CSVAAGDTGELFF.

The CDR3 spells CASSLQGIYYSGANVLTF. CDR3 DNA sequence: TGTGCCAGCAGTTTACAGGGTATATACTACTCTGGGGCCAACGTCCTGACTTTC. The genes are TRBV27 and TRBJ2-6; a possible D gene is TRBD1 (5 bases). Germline V lookup: CDR1 MNHEY, CDR2 SMNVEV (reference sequence). Between the trimmed V and J ends, which lost 2 bases and 0 bases, there was a span of 14 bases. CDR3 size: 18 residues.

The chain employs TRBV11-2 and TRBJ1-1; 9 positions agree with TRBD1. The CDR3 consists of 13 residues. With V trimmed by 1 base and J by 6 bases, 0 bases remained unmatched. Germline CDR1 reads SGHAT; CDR2 reads FQNNGV. CDR3 region: CASSLGTGAEAFF. The CDR3 DNA is TGTGCCAGCAGCTTAGGGACAGGGGCTGAAGCTTTCTTT. Based on the CDR3 plus reference TRBV11-2 and TRBJ1-1, the full variable domain is EAGVAQSPRYKIIEKRQSVAFWCNPISGHATLYWYQQILGQGPKLLIQFQNNGVVDDSQLPKDRFSAERLKGVDSTLKIQPAKLEDSAVYLCASSLGTGAEAFFGQGTRLTVV.

This chain uses TRBV30 with TRBJ1-5; 8 nucleotides align to TRBD1. There are 15 residues in the CDR3. Germline trimming cut 0 bases from V and 3 bases from J; bases unmatched to any gene: 4. The germline gives CDR1 GTSNPN, CDR2 SVGIG (reference sequence). The CDR3 spells CAWSVNRGINQPQHF. The CDR3, as DNA: TGTGCCTGGAGTGTAAACAGGGGGATCAATCAGCCCCAGCATTTT.

This chain uses TRBV7-9 with TRBJ2-5, with D unresolved. This CDR3 comprises 15 residues. Trimming removed 0 bases at V and 4 bases at J, with 12 bases between. CDR1 and CDR2 from the germline V gene are SEHNR and FQNEAQ (reference sequence). CDR3 loop: CASSLAKGFVETQYF. For the CDR3, the DNA is TGTGCCAGCAGCTTAGCGAAGGGATTCGTAGAGACCCAGTACTTC.

V gene TRBV5-6 combines with J gene TRBJ2-4, with 11 bases lining up with TRBD2. The V segment lost 4 bases and the J segment 1 base; nucleotides outside the gene matches: 10. This CDR3 region has 18 residues. Germline-derived CDR1 and CDR2 are SGHDT and YYEEEE. CDR3 sequence (DNA): TGTGCCAGCAGCCCCCTGGTGGCTAGCGGGGGGGCCAAAAACATTCAGTACTTC. This gives the protein CASSPLVASGGAKNIQYF.

The chain combines TRBV6-5 with TRBJ2-7, with D perhaps given as TRBD1 or TRBD2 (5 bases each). Trimming pared 2 bases from V and 1 base from J, leaving 15 bases between. The CDR3 consists of 16 residues. Germline CDR1 reads MNHEY; CDR2 reads SVGAGI. CDR3 protein: CASSYTPDGASYEQYF. DNA of the CDR3: TGTGCCAGCAGTTACACTCCAGACGGGGCGTCCTACGAGCAGTACTTC.

The chain joins TRBV6-6 to TRBJ2-7; possibly TRBD1 for D (5 bases). Germline CDR1 is MNHNY and CDR2 is SVGAGI (reference sequence). The CDR3 contains 15 residues. Trimming took off 0 bases at V and 6 bases at J, with 15 bases between the two ends. Here the CDR3 reads CASSYSGQGVGEQYF. The CDR3 DNA reads TGTGCCAGCAGTTACTCGGGGCAGGGCGTGGGCGAGCAGTACTTC.

DNA of the CDR3: TGCGCCAGCAGCCCAACCGCACTAGCGGGGGGAAATTACAATGAGCAGTTCTTC. Translation: CASSPTALAGGNYNEQFF. This chain uses TRBV4-1 with TRBJ2-1, with 12 bases aligning to TRBD2. The CDR3 consists of 18 residues. CDR1 and CDR2 (germline): MGHRA, YSYEKL. The junction had 11 bases not matched to a gene; V was cut back by 4 bases and J by 4 bases.

The chain joins TRBV29-1 to TRBJ2-3, with 7 positions matching TRBD1. Germline CDR1 is SQVTM and CDR2 is ANQGSEA. The CDR3 runs 16 residues. Trimming took 4 bases from V and 5 from J; bases not matched to a gene: 15. CDR3 sequence: CSVVHFGTAIEDTQYF. CDR3 nucleotides: TGCAGCGTTGTACATTTCGGGACAGCTATAGAAGATACGCAGTATTTT.

The CDR3 DNA reads TGTGCCAGCAGACGGACAGGGCGGTCCACTGAAGCTTTCTTT. Translating gives CASRRTGRSTEAFF. V usage is TRBV2 and J usage is TRBJ1-1; 8 bases agree with TRBD1. The CDR3 runs to 14 residues. Germline trimming cut 6 bases from V and 4 bases from J; bases unmatched to any gene: 7. Germline V gene sequence: CDR1 SNHLY, CDR2 FYNNEI.

Details on this clone: A read error may produce the germline difference seen at one junction end. The chain combines TRBV4-1 with TRBJ2-7, with 7 positions matching TRBD1. The V gene's germline CDR1 is MGHRA and CDR2 YSYEKL. This CDR3 region has 15 residues. The CDR3 loop is CASSQGTQGTYAQYF. The CDR3 nucleotides read TGCGCCAGCAGCCAAGGGACACAGGGGACCTACGCGCAGTACTTC.

This clone was picked up one time. The chain links TRBV27 to TRBJ1-5, with 9 bases identical to TRBD1. This CDR3 comprises 16 residues. In germline, CDR1 is MNHEY, CDR2 SMNVEV (reference sequence). Trimming took 4 bases from V and 4 from J; bases not matched to a gene: 8. For the CDR3, the DNA is TGTGCCAGCAGTTCACGCCGGGACAGGGTTAATCAGCCCCAGCATTTT. This sequence encodes CASSSRRDRVNQPQHF.

The chain recombines TRBV19 with TRBJ2-6, with 8 positions matching TRBD1. After removal of 6 bases from V and 0 bases from J, the junction contained 7 bases not matched to a gene. CDR3 length equals 17 residues. Per the germline V gene, CDR1 is LNHDA and CDR2 is SQIVND (reference sequence). The CDR3 is CASSHGQGYSGANVLTF. CDR3 DNA sequence: TGTGCCAGTAGCCATGGACAGGGCTACTCTGGGGCCAACGTCCTGACTTTC.